This TCR beta chain was sequenced in a study of T cell changes during pregnancy in multiple sclerosis. Some clones are missing from TCRdb's copy, which holds only in-frame ones; the method was immunoSEQ multiplex PCR. This table has under 85,000 clones, over 80% appearing once. The CDR3 length is 15 residues. V shed 5 bases, J shed 5 bases, and the junction held 8 bases outside the gene matches. Germline V gene data show CDR1 as MNHEY and CDR2 as SMNVEV (reference sequence). The clonotype comes from a female donor with multiple sclerosis, enrolled in a pregnancy study. This material consisted of CD4+ T cells from peripheral blood mononuclear cells, taken in the second trimester of pregnancy. The V and J genes are TRBV27 and TRBJ2-7; 11 nucleotides line up with TRBD2. The CDR3 DNA sequence: TGTGCCAGCAGTCCGACTAGCGGGGTGCTTCACGAGCAGTACTTC. Its translation is CASSPTSGVLHEQYF.